This entry lists 18 T cell receptor beta chains sequenced from one sample in a study of PD-1 blockade in classical Hodgkin lymphoma. Using immunoSEQ multiplex PCR, the repertoire was profiled, and TCRdb retains in-frame clones only, with some absent. The table has tens of thousands of clones, around 90% seen once. Every one of the patients relapsed after autologous stem cell transplantation (brentuximab vedotin exposure was variable). The material was peripheral blood mononuclear cells (PBMCs), obtained before the second cycle of nivolumab. The origin of the receptors is a human donor with classical Hodgkin lymphoma.

The rearrangement joins TRBV7-8 to TRBJ2-3, with 10 bases matching TRBD2. The CDR3 extends over 14 amino acids. Germline V gene sequence: CDR1 SGHVS, CDR2 FQNEAQ. V shed 5 bases, J shed 4 bases, and the junction held 3 bases outside the gene matches. Here the CDR3 reads CASSPGLAADTQYF. CDR3 nucleotides: TGTGCCAGCAGCCCCGGACTAGCGGCAGATACGCAGTATTTT.

V gene TRBV11-3 combines with J gene TRBJ2-1; possibly TRBD1 or TRBD2 for D (5 bases each). Per germline, CDR1 SGHNT and CDR2 YENEEA. The CDR3 consists of 16 residues. Trimming left V 4 bases short and J 4 bases short, with 17 bases between. In nucleotides, the CDR3 is TGTGCCAGCAGCTCAACCCGGGGCAGGGTTTACAATGAGCAGTTCTTC. As protein: CASSSTRGRVYNEQFF.

The chain uses TRBV5-1 and TRBJ1-5; D is uncertain. The V end lost 5 bases, the J end lost 2 bases, and 8 bases lay between the germline ends. The CDR3 extends over 13 amino acids. Germline CDR1 reads SGHRS; CDR2 reads YFSETQ. CDR3 DNA sequence: TGCGCCAGCAGTGACGGGGGCAATCAGCCCCAGCATTTT. The encoded protein is CASSDGGNQPQHF.

The CDR3 nucleotides are TGTGCCAGCAGTTACCAAACGGGACTCCATGGCTACACCTTC. Translating it yields CASSYQTGLHGYTF. V gene TRBV6-6 combines with J gene TRBJ1-2, with D possibly being TRBD1 (5 bases). V was pared by 2 bases and J by 6 bases, with 13 bases between. Germline-derived CDR1 and CDR2 are MNHNY and SVGAGI (reference sequence). The CDR3 spans 14 residues.

V gene TRBV27 combines with J gene TRBJ1-4; TRBD1 is a possible D gene (5 bases). This CDR3 is 14 amino acids long. The ends were cut back, 8 bases at V and 11 bases at J, with 21 bases in the middle. Germline CDR1 reads MNHEY; CDR2 reads SMNVEV (reference sequence). The chain's CDR3 is CASSVLRGSEKLFF. Here the CDR3 DNA reads TGTGCCAGCTCCGTTTTACGGGGGTCGGAGAAACTGTTTTTT. Looking up the rest from reference TRBV27 and TRBJ1-4 gives the full variable domain: EAQVTQNPRYLITVTGKKLTVTCSQNMNHEYMSWYRQDPGLGLRQIYYSMNVEVTDKGDVPEGYKVSRKEKRNFPLILESPSPNQTSLYFCASSVLRGSEKLFFGSGTQLSVL.

This rearrangement joins TRBV28 to TRBJ1-4; the D gene is possibly TRBD1 (5 bases). The CDR3 runs 14 residues. Germline CDR1 and CDR2: MDHEN and SYDVKM. V lost 3 bases to trimming and J lost 7 bases, with 12 bases between them. CDR3 sequence: CASSFAGSGEKLFF. The CDR3 DNA follows: TGTGCCAGCAGTTTTGCAGGGTCGGGTGAAAAACTGTTTTTT.

The chain uses TRBV11-2 and TRBJ2-7; 7 bases match TRBD1. V gave up 2 bases and J gave up 5 bases; unmatched junction bases: 12. Germline V CDR1 and CDR2: SGHAT, FQNNGV. This CDR3 spans 16 amino acids. The CDR3 sequence is CASSLQVRQGTNEQYF. Written as DNA, the CDR3 is TGTGCCAGCAGCTTACAGGTCCGACAGGGTACCAACGAGCAGTACTTC. Variable domain in full (rest from reference TRBV11-2 and TRBJ2-7): EAGVAQSPRYKIIEKRQSVAFWCNPISGHATLYWYQQILGQGPKLLIQFQNNGVVDDSQLPKDRFSAERLKGVDSTLKIQPAKLEDSAVYLCASSLQVRQGTNEQYFGPGTRLTVT.

The chain has TRBV5-1 and TRBJ2-2; unclear D gene. Germline CDR1 reads SGHRS; CDR2 reads YFSETQ. V gave up 0 bases and J gave up 4 bases, with 4 bases separating them. This CDR3 has 13 amino acids. This CDR3 reads CASSLALTGELFF. CDR3 in DNA: TGCGCCAGCAGCTTGGCTCTCACCGGGGAGCTGTTTTTT.

There are a few counts of this clone. The V call is TRBV14, the J call TRBJ1-2; D call uncertain. V gave up 1 base and J gave up 8 bases, with 11 bases separating them. Germline V gene sequence: CDR1 SGHDN, CDR2 FVKESK. CDR3 size: 13 residues. Written as DNA, the CDR3 is TGTGCCAGCAGCCAAGCGCAGGCGGGAGGCTACACCTTC. This sequence encodes CASSQAQAGGYTF.

In nucleotides, the CDR3 is TGCGCCAGCAGCCTCATACCGAACACTGAAGCTTTCTTT. Protein: CASSLIPNTEAFF. This chain links TRBV5-1 with TRBJ1-1; D gene ambiguous. Germline V gene lookup returns CDR1 SGHRS and CDR2 YFSETQ. CDR3 length: 13 residues. The V end was cut by 4 bases, the J end by 1 base, with 8 bases between. Full variable domain (rest looked up from reference TRBV5-1 and TRBJ1-1): KAGVTQTPRYLIKTRGQQVTLSCSPISGHRSVSWYQQTPGQGLQFLFEYFSETQRNKGNFPGRFSGRQFSNSRSEMNVSTLELGDSALYLCASSLIPNTEAFFGQGTRLTVV.

The chain links TRBV29-1 to TRBJ2-7, with 12 bases lining up with TRBD1. CDR3 length: 12 amino acids. CDR1 and CDR2 (germline): SQVTM, ANQGSEA. V trimming: 7 bases; J trimming: 6 bases; junction bases outside the gene matches: 4. The CDR3 sequence is CSAGQGAGEQYF. The CDR3 coding sequence is TGCAGCGCGGGACAGGGGGCCGGCGAGCAGTACTTC.

With regard to this clone: The same CDR3 arises from other DNA sequences in this sample as well. V and J are TRBV7-9 and TRBJ2-3; a possible D gene is TRBD2 (6 bases). The CDR3 loop spans 14 amino acids. V was pared by 5 bases and J by 1 base, with 10 bases between. Per the germline V gene, CDR1 is SEHNR and CDR2 is FQNEAQ (reference sequence). The chain's CDR3 is CASSPSGGTDTQYF. The CDR3 DNA reads as TGTGCCAGCAGCCCTTCGGGGGGCACAGATACGCAGTATTTT.

The rearrangement joins TRBV7-9 to TRBJ1-6; D gene unclear. Between the trimmed V and J ends, which lost 3 bases and 7 bases, there was a span of 13 bases. Germline CDR1 and CDR2: SEHNR and FQNEAQ (reference sequence). The CDR3 consists of 15 residues. CDR3 sequence (DNA): TGTGCCAGCAGCTTGGGAACAGAGCCCAATTCACCCCTCCACTTT. It is translated as CASSLGTEPNSPLHF.

The rearrangement joins TRBV5-1 to TRBJ1-1; possible D gene TRBD1, 6 bases. The CDR3 is made up of 13 amino acids. The V and J ends lost 0 bases and 11 bases respectively, with 14 bases between them. Germline values: CDR1 SGHRS, CDR2 YFSETQ. CDR3 sequence (DNA): TGCGCCAGCAGCTTGGCCCCACAGGGAGGGGCTTTCTTT. This encodes CASSLAPQGGAFF.

J is TRBJ1-1 and V is TRBV7-9, with a tentative D call TRBD1 (5 bases). Between the trimmed V and J ends, which lost 5 bases and 3 bases, there was a span of 7 bases. This CDR3 region has 12 residues. The germline V gene encodes CDR1 SEHNR and CDR2 FQNEAQ (reference sequence). The CDR3 spells CASSRGYTEAFF. Here the CDR3 DNA reads TGTGCCAGCAGCCGGGGGTACACTGAAGCTTTCTTT.

CDR3 DNA sequence: TGTGCCAGCAGCGGACGGGAGCTATCCTACGAGCAGTACTTC. Amino acids: CASSGRELSYEQYF. This chain uses TRBV2 with TRBJ2-7; maybe TRBD2 (6 bases). This CDR3 spans 14 amino acids. V shed 6 bases and J shed 1 base, with 13 bases lying between them. Germline V lookup: CDR1 SNHLY, CDR2 FYNNEI.

V is TRBV7-3 and J is TRBJ2-2; 7 bases map to TRBD2. CDR1 and CDR2 from the germline V gene are SGHTA and FQGTGA. CDR3 size: 14 residues. The junction had 4 bases not matched to a gene; V was cut back by 5 bases and J by 4 bases. CDR3 sequence (DNA): TGTGCCAGCAGCCCGGGGACTACCACCGGGGAGCTGTTTTTT. This codes for CASSPGTTTGELFF. The complete variable domain, with remaining parts taken from reference TRBV7-3 and TRBJ2-2, reads GAGVSQTPSNKVTEKGKYVELRCDPISGHTALYWYRQSLGQGPEFLIYFQGTGAADDSGLPNDRFFAVRPEGSVSTLKIQRTERGDSAVYLCASSPGTTTGELFFGEGSRLTVL.

The chain joins TRBV7-9 to TRBJ1-3; D is ambiguous. The length of the CDR3 is 14 residues. Per germline, CDR1 SEHNR and CDR2 FQNEAQ (reference sequence). V lost 7 bases to trimming and J lost 2 bases, with 12 bases between them. CDR3 bases: TGTGCCAGCACGGGCAGTCGTCCTGGAAACACCATATATTTT. Its translation is CASTGSRPGNTIYF. Complete variable domain (other parts from reference TRBV7-9 and TRBJ1-3): DTGVSQNPRHKITKRGQNVTFRCDPISEHNRLYWYRQTLGQGPEFLTYFQNEAQLEKSRLLSDRFSAERPKGSFSTLEIQRTEQGDSAMYLCASTGSRPGNTIYFGEGSWLTVV.